This is a list of T cell receptor beta chains from one sample in a study of siplizumab effects on memory and regulatory T cells. Clones were read by immunoSEQ multiplex PCR, and TCRdb kept only the in-frame ones, dropping some. The repertoire holds about 110,000 clones, about 92% seen once, with around 0.75% in the top ten. Sequencing was carried out using Tregs sorted from blood. The receptors were sampled from a human donor in good health. Both conserved end residues are part of each CDR3. The D gene is left open where the match is weak. Clone size is given for some rows only: seen once, a few or many times, or a class if the clone is expanded.

d_call clone_size j_call v_call cdr3_nt cdr3_aa
. . TRBJ1-4 TRBV7-8 TGTGCCAGCAGCAACCAAGGGAACGAAAAACTGTTTTTT CASSNQGNEKLFF
. once TRBJ1-2 TRBV7-2 TGTGCCAGCAGCTTAGTGGCCTTAGATCCCGGTGGCTACACCTTC CASSLVALDPGGYTF
TRBD2 . TRBJ2-7 TRBV10-3 TGTGCCACCAAGGGAGGGCCCTACGAGCAGTACTTC CATKGGPYEQYF
. . TRBJ2-7 TRBV6-5 TGTGCCAGCAGTTCCCAGGGCAGGGCCATCGAGCAGTACTTC CASSSQGRAIEQYF
TRBD1 . TRBJ1-5 TRBV4-1 TGCGCCAGCAGCCAAGTAGGGGGCGGTCAGCCCCAGCATTTT CASSQVGGGQPQHF
. . TRBJ2-2 TRBV6-4 TGTGCCAGCAGTGTTGACCGGAACACCGGGGAGCTGTTTTTT CASSVDRNTGELFF
. . TRBJ1-1 TRBV6-6 TGTGCCAGCAGTTCCCCCCGGCAGGCGAATGAAGCTTTCTTT CASSSPRQANEAFF
TRBD2 . TRBJ2-7 TRBV30 TGTGCCTGGAGTGCCCTCACTAGCGGGAGTCTCTACGAGCAGTACTTC CAWSALTSGSLYEQYF
. . TRBJ1-1 TRBV7-2 TGTGCCAGCAGCTTACAGGCAGGGCATAACACTGAAGCTTTCTTT CASSLQAGHNTEAFF
. . TRBJ1-2 TRBV11-2 TGTGCCAGCAGTCCCCGCGTCAGTAACTATGGCTACACCTTC CASSPRVSNYGYTF
. . TRBJ1-5 TRBV5-8 TGTGCCAGCAGCTTTGGACCCGACCGCGCAACTTATAGCAATCAGCCCCAGCATTTT CASSFGPDRATYSNQPQHF
. few TRBJ2-5 TRBV6-4 TGTGCCAGCAGTAGGGACCACCAAGAGACCCAGTACTTC CASSRDHQETQYF
TRBD1 . TRBJ2-7 TRBV6-1 TGTGCCAGCAGTGCAATGCAGGGGGTGAGTGAGCAGTACTTC CASSAMQGVSEQYF
TRBD2 . TRBJ2-5 TRBV5-1 TGCGCCAGCAGGTTGGGGGGGACCACTAGCGGGACGACCGAGACCCAGTACTTC CASRLGGTTSGTTETQYF
. . TRBJ1-2 TRBV10-3 TGTGCCATCACGATTTCAGGGGACTATGGCTACACCTTC CAITISGDYGYTF
TRBD1 . TRBJ1-3 TRBV11-2 TGTGCCAGCAGCTTATTTCAAGGACAGGGTGGGAACACCATATATTTT CASSLFQGQGGNTIYF
. . TRBJ2-7 TRBV5-1 TGCGCCAGCAGCTTGGGGTCTAGCTCCTACGAGCAGTACTTC CASSLGSSSYEQYF
TRBD2 . TRBJ2-5 TRBV7-9 TGTGCCAGCAGCGCTCTAGCGGTCCCAAGGGAGACCCAGTACTTC CASSALAVPRETQYF
. once TRBJ1-1 TRBV6-1 TGTGCCAGCTTACAGGGAACTGAAGCTTTCTTT CASLQGTEAFF
. . TRBJ2-1 TRBV28 TGTGCCAGCAGTTTCTTCTCAGCGTTCCCTTCCTACAATGAGCAGTTCTTC CASSFFSAFPSYNEQFF
. . TRBJ1-5 TRBV7-9 TGTGCCAGCAGCTTATGGGACGAGAGTGGGGATAGCAATCAGCCCCAGCATTTT CASSLWDESGDSNQPQHF
. . TRBJ2-5 TRBV5-1 TGCGCCAGCAGCTTGGCGATTGGAGGATTGGAGACCCAGTACTTC CASSLAIGGLETQYF
. . TRBJ1-1 TRBV6-5 TGTGCCAGCAGTTACAGTATGGGGGCGGGGACTGAAGCTTTCTTT CASSYSMGAGTEAFF
. . TRBJ1-1 TRBV7-9 TGTGCCAGCAGCAACTTCTGGGCGGCAGAAACTGAAGCTTTCTTT CASSNFWAAETEAFF
TRBD1 . TRBJ1-4 TRBV18 TGTGCCAGCTCCCCTGACAGGGGCGTTGGAAAACTGTTTTTT CASSPDRGVGKLFF
. . TRBJ1-5 TRBV18 TGTGCCAGCTCACCAGGTGTTGGCAATCAGCCCCAGCATTTT CASSPGVGNQPQHF
. . TRBJ1-2 TRBV27 TGTGCCAGCAAACCTCGACCCGACAAGTACTATGGCTACACCTTC CASKPRPDKYYGYTF
. . TRBJ1-4 TRBV6-5 TGTGCCAGCAGTTACCGGGGACGGGGGGGAGTAGAAAAACTGTTTTTT CASSYRGRGGVEKLFF
TRBD1 . TRBJ1-5 TRBV5-1 TGCGCCAGCAGCACACAGGGGCTCGGGCAGCCCCAGCATTTT CASSTQGLGQPQHF
. . TRBJ1-1 TRBV5-1 TGCGCCAGCAGCAGGGGAGGTCCCACTGAAGCTTTCTTT CASSRGGPTEAFF
. . TRBJ2-3 TRBV5-1 TGCGCCAGCAGCTTTTTTTCGGGGAGCACAGATACGCAGTATTTT CASSFFSGSTDTQYF
TRBD2 . TRBJ2-5 TRBV15 TGTGCCACCAGCAGGCCTACTAGCGGGAGAGGGGAGACCCAGTACTTC CATSRPTSGRGETQYF
TRBD1 . TRBJ1-5 TRBV2 TGTGCCAGCAGTGAAAGGGACAGGAATCAGCCCCAGCATTTT CASSERDRNQPQHF
TRBD1 . TRBJ2-7 TRBV5-1 TGCGCCAGCAGCCACCGACAGGGGGCTTCCTACGAGCAGTACTTC CASSHRQGASYEQYF
. . TRBJ1-1 TRBV5-1 TGCGCCAGCAGCTTGGATCCGGGAATGAACACTGAAGCTTTCTTT CASSLDPGMNTEAFF
. . TRBJ2-7 TRBV28 TGTGCGATCACAGGGGGAGGGGGTAGCGTCTCCTACGAGCAGTACTTC CAITGGGGSVSYEQYF
. . TRBJ2-4 TRBV6-5 TGTGCCAGCAGTTACTCGTTGGGGTTAGCCAAAAACATTCAGTACTTC CASSYSLGLAKNIQYF
TRBD1 . TRBJ1-1 TRBV19 TGTGCCAGTAGCGACAGGGGCGGGAACACTGAAGCTTTCTTT CASSDRGGNTEAFF
. . TRBJ1-5 TRBV30 TGTGCCTGGAGCCGCGGTGGCCCGGGGGATCCCCAGCATTTT CAWSRGGPGDPQHF
. . TRBJ2-5 TRBV9 TGTGCCAGCAGCGTAGCTGGGGGGGCAGGAGAGACCCAGTACTTC CASSVAGGAGETQYF
TRBD2 . TRBJ2-7 TRBV11-1 TGTGCCAGCAGCTTAGGGGGGGGCTACGAGCAGTACTTC CASSLGGGYEQYF
TRBD1 . TRBJ1-4 TRBV5-1 TGCGCCAGCAGCTTGGCAGGGGGTAACGAAAAACTGTTTTTT CASSLAGGNEKLFF
TRBD2 . TRBJ2-7 TRBV10-3 TGTGCCATCAGTGCCGCTAGCGGCCCCTACGAGCAGTACTTC CAISAASGPYEQYF
. . TRBJ1-1 TRBV6-5 TGTGCCAGCAGTTACTCGACGTGGGGAACTGAAGCTTTCTTT CASSYSTWGTEAFF
. . TRBJ2-7 TRBV19 TGTGCCAGTAGTATGACGGTAGACTCCTACGAGCAGTACTTC CASSMTVDSYEQYF
. . TRBJ1-1 TRBV5-1 TGCGCCAGCAGAGCGGGGACGGACACTGAAGCTTTCTTT CASRAGTDTEAFF
. . TRBJ2-1 TRBV19 TGTGCCAGTAACTCCCCCTACAATGAGCAGTTCTTC CASNSPYNEQFF